This T cell receptor beta chain was sequenced for a study of CD8 T cells in Susac syndrome (dated by TCRdb to about 2019). Background for the entire study: The study used repertoire sequencing to test whether antigen drove CD8+ T cell activation and differentiation in Susac syndrome. Study-wide conclusions, independent of this receptor: The number of individuals in the TCR sequencing and HLA analysis was recognized as being relatively small.

RNA was extracted using the RNeasy kit, and about 0.45 to 1 microgram was reverse transcribed with random hexamers. TCR beta CDR3 regions were amplified with the immunoSEQ multiplex PCR assay covering 54 Vbeta and 13 Jbeta segments. Bias from PCR amplification was corrected by using a synthetic template baseline for primer optimization and for computational correction. Regarding the original processing steps: Reads were annotated to V, D and J genes according to IMGT and were analyzed with immunoSEQ Analyzer, with only productive sequences retained. Clonality was calculated as one minus the Shannon entropy normalized by log2 of the number of productive unique sequences. Public and private clones were assessed among the 100 most prevalent clones of each patient and control. Susac-specific clones were defined as absent from healthy and MS cohorts, about 1,100 published viral clones and other ImmuneACCESS disease sequences. Clones were called with MiXCR by TCRdb after fastp trimmed the public reads at Q25, and only in-frame beta chains were retained. Here each entry gathers all rows of one CDR3 protein and keeps the most common genes and DNA. The V and J calls and clone size come from TCRdb's table, not from the authors' own analysis. A total of about 130,000 distinct CDR3 sequences appear in this sample, approximately 96% of them only once. Clones ranked in the top ten supply roughly 0.091% of the sample.

V sheds 6 bases and J sheds 1 base, leaving 14 bases between their ends. The CDR3 goes from the cysteine to the phenylalanine over 15 residues. Only CDR3 DNA is held: 45 bases, read in frame from base 1. The germline V gene (reference sequence) provides CDR1 MNHEY and CDR2 SMNVEV. Comment on this clonotype: It has no known antigen specificity. No much larger clone is present one base from it, and per-base qualities are unavailable.

High-throughput TCR beta sequencing profiled peripheral blood CD8+ and CD4+ T cells from healthy donors, Susac syndrome patients and multiple sclerosis patients. The healthy donors served as controls matched for age and sex. CD8+ TEMRA cells were enriched by FACS, while bulk CD8+ and CD4+ T cells were purified by magnetic negative isolation. Blood was drawn into EDTA tubes, processed within 24 hours, and PBMCs were isolated by density gradient centrifugation. PBMCs intended for TCR sequencing were cryopreserved in liquid nitrogen and thawed later in a water bath at 37 degrees C. The sorted or isolated CD4+, CD8+ and CD8+ TEMRA cells had a purity of 90% or higher.

This chain is built from TRBV27 and TRBJ2-3, with the D gene call left open. The sequence was collected from a human donor in good health. Sequenced material: CD4+ T cells from PBMCs. The CDR3: CASSLRRPGTDTQYF. In nucleotides, the sequence is TGTGCCAGCAGCCTACGGCGTCCCGGCACAGATACGCAGTATTTT.